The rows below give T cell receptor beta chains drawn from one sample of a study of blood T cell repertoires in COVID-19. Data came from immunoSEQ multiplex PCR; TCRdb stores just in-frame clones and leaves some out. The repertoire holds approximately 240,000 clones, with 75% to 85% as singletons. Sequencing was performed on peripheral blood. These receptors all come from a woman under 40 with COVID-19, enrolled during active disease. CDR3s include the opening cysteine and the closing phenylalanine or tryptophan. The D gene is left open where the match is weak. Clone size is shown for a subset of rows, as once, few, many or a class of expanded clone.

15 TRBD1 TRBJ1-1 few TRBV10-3 TGTGCCATCAGCGCGACCGGGACAGGGGGTGCTGAAGCTTTCTTT CAISATGTGGAEAFF
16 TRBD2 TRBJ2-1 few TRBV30 TGTGCCTGGAGCCACACTGCTAGCGGGACTGCGGGTCGGCAGTTCTTC CAWSHTASGTAGRQFF
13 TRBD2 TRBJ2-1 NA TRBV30 TGTGCCTGGACCGGGGGGAGATACAATGAGCAGTTCTTC CAWTGGRYNEQFF
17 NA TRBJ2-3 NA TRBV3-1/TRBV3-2 TGTGCCAGCAGCTCTACAGGACGACAGCCTAGCACAGATACGCAGTATTTT CASSSTGRQPSTDTQYF
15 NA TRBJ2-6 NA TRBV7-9 TGTGCCAGCAGCTACACTACTCCTGGGGCCAACGTCCTGACTTTC CASSYTTPGANVLTF
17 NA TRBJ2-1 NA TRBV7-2 TGTGCCAGCAGCTCATTCCGGGTGTCTAGGGGATACAATGAGCAGTTCTTC CASSSFRVSRGYNEQFF
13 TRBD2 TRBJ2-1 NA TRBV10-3 TGTGCCACACGACTAGCGGGAGGCCTAGGGCAGTTCTTC CATRLAGGLGQFF
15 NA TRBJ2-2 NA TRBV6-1 TGTGCCAGCAGTGAATACGTCTGGCTCACCGGGGAGCTGTTTTTT CASSEYVWLTGELFF
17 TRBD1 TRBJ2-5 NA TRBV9 TGTGCCAGCAGCGTCGCCCCCCCCGGACAGGGGGTCGAGACCCAGTACTTC CASSVAPPGQGVETQYF
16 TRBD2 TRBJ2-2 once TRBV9 TGTGCCAGCAGCGTAGGCCGGGAGGGCGACACCGGGGAGCTGTTTTTT CASSVGREGDTGELFF
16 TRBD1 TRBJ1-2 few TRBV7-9 TGTGCCAGCAGTCCTACCGGGACAGGGGGCCTCTATGGCTACACCTTC CASSPTGTGGLYGYTF
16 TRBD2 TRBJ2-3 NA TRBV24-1 TGTGCCACCAGTGCCTTACTAGCGGGGGGCGGGGATACGCAGTATTTT CATSALLAGGGDTQYF
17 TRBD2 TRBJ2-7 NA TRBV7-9 TGTGCCAGCAGCCAGCCTCTAGCGGGGGGCCCTTCCTACGAGCAGTACTTC CASSQPLAGGPSYEQYF
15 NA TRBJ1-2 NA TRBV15 TGTGCCACCAGCAGTGGGAGGGGCACGGGCTATGGCTACACCTTC CATSSGRGTGYGYTF
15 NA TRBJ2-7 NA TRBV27 TGTGCCAGCAGTTTGCAAGCTACCATAATCTACGAGCAGTACTTC CASSLQATIIYEQYF
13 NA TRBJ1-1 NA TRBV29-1 TGCAGCGTAGATAGAGGGATGAACACTGAAGCTTTCTTT CSVDRGMNTEAFF
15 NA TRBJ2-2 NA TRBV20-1 TGCAGTGCTAGTATACCGGGACTCCAAACCGGGGAGCTGTTTTTT CSASIPGLQTGELFF
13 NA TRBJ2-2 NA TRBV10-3 TGTGCCATCAGGGAAGGAGAGGGCGGGGAGCTGTTTTTT CAIREGEGGELFF
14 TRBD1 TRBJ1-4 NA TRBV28 TGTGCCAGCAGTGGGGACGGGACAGATGAAAAACTGTTTTTT CASSGDGTDEKLFF
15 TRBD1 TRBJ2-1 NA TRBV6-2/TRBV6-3 TGTGCCAGCACCCCCATGTGGGACAGATACAATGAGCAGTTCTTC CASTPMWDRYNEQFF
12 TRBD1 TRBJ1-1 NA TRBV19 TGTGCCAGTAGTACCCGGACAGGGGACGCTTTCTTT CASSTRTGDAFF
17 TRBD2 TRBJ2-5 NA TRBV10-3 TGTGCCATCAGTGAAGGGACTAGCGGGGGGATACAAGAGACCCAGTACTTC CAISEGTSGGIQETQYF
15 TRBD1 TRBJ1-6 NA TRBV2 TGTGCCAGCAGTTCCTTAGGACAGGGAGATTCACCCCTCCACTTT CASSSLGQGDSPLHF
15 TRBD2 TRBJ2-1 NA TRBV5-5 TGTGCCAGCAGCTGGATAGCGGGGGGGGTAAATGAGCAGTTCTTC CASSWIAGGVNEQFF
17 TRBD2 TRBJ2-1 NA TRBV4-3 TGCGCCAGCAGCCAAGACGAGGGACTACGAGCAGGCAATGAGCAGTTCTTC CASSQDEGLRAGNEQFF
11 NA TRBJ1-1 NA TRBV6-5 TGTGCCAGCAGCTTGACAAGGGAAGCTTTCTTT CASSLTREAFF
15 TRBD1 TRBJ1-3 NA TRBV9 TGTGCCAGCAGCGTAAGACAGGGGGAGGAAAACACCATATATTTT CASSVRQGEENTIYF
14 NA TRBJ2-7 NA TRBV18 TGTGCCAGCTCACGCCGGGACACCCCGCACGAGCAGTACTTC CASSRRDTPHEQYF
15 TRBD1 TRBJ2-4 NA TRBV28 TGTGCCAGCAGTTTTGAACAGGGGATAGCCAACATTCAGTACTTC CASSFEQGIANIQYF
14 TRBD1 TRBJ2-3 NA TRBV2 TGTGCCAGCAGTCCGCAGGGGGGCACAGATACGCAGTATTTT CASSPQGGTDTQYF
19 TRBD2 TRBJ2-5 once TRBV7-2 TGTGCCAGCAGCTTAGTAGGGGCTAGCGGGGGAACATCCCAAGAGACCCAGTACTTC CASSLVGASGGTSQETQYF
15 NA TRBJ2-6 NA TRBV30 TGTGCCTGGAGTACACTATCCTCTGGGGCCAACGTCCTGACTTTC CAWSTLSSGANVLTF
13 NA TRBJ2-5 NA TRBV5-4 TGTGCCAGCAGCTTGGGGCAGGGAGAGACCCAGTACTTC CASSLGQGETQYF
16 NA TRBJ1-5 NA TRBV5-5 TGTGCCAGCAGCACAACCCCGGAGCACAGCAATCAGCCCCAGCATTTT CASSTTPEHSNQPQHF
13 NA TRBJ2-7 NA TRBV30 TGTGCCGGTGGGAATATCGGGAACTACGAGCAGTACTTC CAGGNIGNYEQYF